The 5 T cell receptor beta chains reported below all come from one sample, sequenced in a study of yellow fever vaccine responses in identical twins. TCRdb used MiXCR to reprocess the RT-PCR reads, holding one entry per CDR3 protein. The sample consists of tens of thousands of distinct CDR3 sequences, about 61% of them appearing once. Material: T cells from blood (PBMCs), unsorted or a sorted subset (not recorded which), obtained before or after yellow fever vaccination (not recorded which). These receptors were obtained from a woman younger than 30 who received the yellow fever vaccine.

The chain uses TRBV4-1 and TRBJ1-2; TRBD1 matches at 9 bases. V was pared by 4 bases and J by 7 bases, with 10 bases of the junction left unmatched. The CDR3 totals 15 residues. Germline CDR1 and CDR2: MGHRA and YSYEKL. The CDR3 region is CASSLTQGAVGGYTF. The CDR3 bases are TGCGCCAGCAGCCTTACACAGGGGGCTGTGGGTGGCTACACCTTC.

J is TRBJ2-5 and V is TRBV5-1; 14 bases are a match to TRBD2. Germline V gives CDR1 SGHRS, CDR2 YFSETQ. J lost 4 bases, V lost 3 bases, and 5 bases had no gene match. This CDR3 region has 16 residues. The CDR3 bases are TGCGCCAGCAGCTGGGGGACTAGCGGGAGCCCAGAGACCCAGTACTTC. Translating gives CASSWGTSGSPETQYF.

The chain has TRBV20-1 and TRBJ2-7; possibly TRBD2 for D (6 bases). CDR3 length equals 13 residues. Germline lookup yields CDR1 DFQATT and CDR2 SNEGSKA (reference sequence). V was pared by 6 bases and J by 3 bases, with 15 bases between. The CDR3 sequence is CSATRGNLYEQYF. Written as DNA, the CDR3 is TGCAGTGCAACGCGGGGAAACCTCTACGAGCAGTACTTC.

The V call is TRBV10-3, the J call TRBJ2-2, with 7 bases that match TRBD1. V gave up 4 bases and J gave up 6 bases; unmatched junction bases: 5. CDR3 length: 14 residues. Per the germline V gene, CDR1 is ENHRY and CDR2 is SYGVKD. The CDR3 bases are TGTGCCATCAGTGGGGCACAGGGGTCCGGGGAGCTGTTTTTT. It specifies CAISGAQGSGELFF.

The V and J genes are TRBV18 and TRBJ2-5, with 8 bases fitting TRBD2. Germline loops: CDR1 KGHSH, CDR2 LQKENI. This CDR3 has 15 residues. V trimming: 11 bases; J trimming: 0 bases; junction bases outside the gene matches: 11. The CDR3 sequence: CAATSGGPNQETQYF. The DNA of the CDR3 is TGTGCCGCAACGAGCGGGGGCCCTAACCAAGAGACCCAGTACTTC.